This T cell receptor (beta chain) emerged from a study of T cells in women clearing cervical HPV infection. For the study at large: Blood came at first lesion visit for cases, post-clearance for controls. HLA type could not be excluded as a confounder. Study conclusions and caveats: CIN3+ cases had significantly higher TCR repertoire richness than controls, but evenness did not differ.

The repertoire was sequenced with immunoSEQ multiplex PCR; TCRdb's copy has only in-frame clones and lacks some. Its table records roughly 23,000 clones. As concerns this clone: Its matching antigen is unknown.

This receptor was taken from a woman between 18 and 75 years old with a cervical HPV16 infection that either progressed to CIN3+ or cleared (not recorded which). Sequencing was carried out using blood buffy coat.

This chain's CDR3 is CASSPALAGNNEQFF. Incomplete CDR3 DNA: TGCGCCAGCAGCCCGGCACTAGCGGGGAACAATGAG. This chain uses TRBV5-1 with TRBJ2-1; 10 bases line up with TRBD2. The read stops 3 residues short of the end of the CDR3; the missing end is completed from the germline J gene. The CDR3 length is 15 residues. J gave up 5 bases and V 4 bases, and 6 bases lay outside the gene matches. Germline V gene sequence: CDR1 SGHRS, CDR2 YFSETQ.